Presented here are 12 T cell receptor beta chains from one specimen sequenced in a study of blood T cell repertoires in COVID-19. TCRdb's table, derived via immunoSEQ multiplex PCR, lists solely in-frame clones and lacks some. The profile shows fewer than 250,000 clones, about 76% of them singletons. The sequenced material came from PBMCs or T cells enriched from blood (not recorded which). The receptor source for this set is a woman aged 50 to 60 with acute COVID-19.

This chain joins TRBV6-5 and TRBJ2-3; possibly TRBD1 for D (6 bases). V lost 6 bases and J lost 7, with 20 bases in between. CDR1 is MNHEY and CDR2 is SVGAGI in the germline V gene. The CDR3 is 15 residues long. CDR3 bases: TGTGCCAGCAGCCTAGGTGGGGCAGGGGCTAATACGCAGTATTTT. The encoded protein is CASSLGGAGANTQYF.

The DNA of the CDR3 is TGTGCCACCGTACAGGGGGGGAATCAGCCCCAGCATTTT. Translating it yields CATVQGGNQPQHF. The rearrangement links TRBV28 to TRBJ1-5, with 8 bases identical to TRBD1. Germline lookup yields CDR1 MDHEN and CDR2 SYDVKM. The CDR3 has 13 amino acids. Trimming at V came to 10 bases and at J to 4 bases, leaving 6 bases not matched to a gene.

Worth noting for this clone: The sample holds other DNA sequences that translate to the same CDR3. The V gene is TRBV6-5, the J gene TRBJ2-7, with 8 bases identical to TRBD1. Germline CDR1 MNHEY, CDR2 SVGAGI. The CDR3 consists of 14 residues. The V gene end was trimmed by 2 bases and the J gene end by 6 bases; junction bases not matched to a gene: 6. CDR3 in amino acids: CASSYTGQGSEQYF. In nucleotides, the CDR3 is TGTGCCAGCAGTTACACCGGACAGGGTTCCGAGCAGTACTTC.

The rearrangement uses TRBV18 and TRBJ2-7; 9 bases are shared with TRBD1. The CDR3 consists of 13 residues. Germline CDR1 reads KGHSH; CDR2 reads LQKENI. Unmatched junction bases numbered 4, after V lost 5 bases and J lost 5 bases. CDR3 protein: CASSRDRVDEQYF. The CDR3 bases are TGTGCCAGCTCAAGGGACAGGGTCGACGAGCAGTACTTC.

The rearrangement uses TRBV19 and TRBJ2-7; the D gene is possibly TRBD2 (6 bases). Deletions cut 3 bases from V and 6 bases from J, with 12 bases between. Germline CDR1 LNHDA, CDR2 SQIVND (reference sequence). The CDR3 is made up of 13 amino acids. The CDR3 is CASSMTGATEQYF. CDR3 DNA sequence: TGTGCCAGTAGTATGACGGGAGCAACCGAGCAGTACTTC.

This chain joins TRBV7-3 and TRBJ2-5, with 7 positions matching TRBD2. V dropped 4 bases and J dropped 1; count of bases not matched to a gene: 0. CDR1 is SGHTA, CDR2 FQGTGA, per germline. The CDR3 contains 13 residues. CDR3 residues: CASSSSGQETQYF. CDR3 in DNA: TGTGCCAGCAGCTCTAGCGGCCAAGAGACCCAGTACTTC.

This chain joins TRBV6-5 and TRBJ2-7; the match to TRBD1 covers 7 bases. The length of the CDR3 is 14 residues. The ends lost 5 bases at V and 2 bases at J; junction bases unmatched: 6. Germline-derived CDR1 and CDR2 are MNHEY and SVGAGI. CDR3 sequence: CASSRGQVAYEQYF. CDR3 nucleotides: TGTGCCAGCAGTCGAGGACAGGTGGCCTACGAGCAGTACTTC.

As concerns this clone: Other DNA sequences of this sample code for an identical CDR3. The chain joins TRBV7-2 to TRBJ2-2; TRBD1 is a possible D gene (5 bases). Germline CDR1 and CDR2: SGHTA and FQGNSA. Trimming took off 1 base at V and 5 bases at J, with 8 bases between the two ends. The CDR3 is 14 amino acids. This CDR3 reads CASSLGGSTGELFF. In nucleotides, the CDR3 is TGTGCCAGCAGCTTAGGGGGCTCAACCGGGGAGCTGTTTTTT.

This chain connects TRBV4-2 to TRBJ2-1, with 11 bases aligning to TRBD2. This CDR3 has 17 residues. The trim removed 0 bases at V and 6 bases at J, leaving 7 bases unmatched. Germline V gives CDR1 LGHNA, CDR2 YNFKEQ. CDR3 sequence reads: CASSQDLGSGRANEQFF. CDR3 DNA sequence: TGTGCCAGCAGCCAAGACCTGGGTAGCGGGAGGGCCAATGAGCAGTTCTTC.

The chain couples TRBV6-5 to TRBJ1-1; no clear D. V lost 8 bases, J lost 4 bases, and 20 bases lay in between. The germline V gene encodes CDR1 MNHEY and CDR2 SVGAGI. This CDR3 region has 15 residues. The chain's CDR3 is CASEAMEAGGTEAFF. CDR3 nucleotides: TGTGCCAGCGAGGCGATGGAGGCCGGTGGCACTGAAGCTTTCTTT.

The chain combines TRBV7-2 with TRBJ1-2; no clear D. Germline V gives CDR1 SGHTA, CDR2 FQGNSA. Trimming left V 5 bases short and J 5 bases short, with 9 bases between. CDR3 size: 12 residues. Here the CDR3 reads CASSPSPYGYTF. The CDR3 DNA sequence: TGTGCCAGCAGCCCCTCCCCGTATGGCTACACCTTC.

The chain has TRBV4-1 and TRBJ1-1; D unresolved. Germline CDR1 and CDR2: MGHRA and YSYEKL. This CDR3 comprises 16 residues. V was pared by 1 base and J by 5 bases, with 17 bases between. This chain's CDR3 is CASSQASEGVWTEAFF. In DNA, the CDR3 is TGCGCCAGCAGCCAAGCCTCTGAGGGCGTGTGGACTGAAGCTTTCTTT.